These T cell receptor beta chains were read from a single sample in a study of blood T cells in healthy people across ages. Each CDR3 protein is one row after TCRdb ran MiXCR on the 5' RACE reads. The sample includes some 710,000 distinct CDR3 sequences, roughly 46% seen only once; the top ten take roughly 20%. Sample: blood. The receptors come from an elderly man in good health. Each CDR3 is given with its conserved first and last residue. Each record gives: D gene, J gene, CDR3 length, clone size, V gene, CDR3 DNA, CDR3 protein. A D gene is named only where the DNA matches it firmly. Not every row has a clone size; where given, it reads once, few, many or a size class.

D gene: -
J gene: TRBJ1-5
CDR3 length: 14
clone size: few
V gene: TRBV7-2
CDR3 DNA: TGTGCCAGCGCCGGGGTGGATAGCAATCAGCCCCAGCATTTT
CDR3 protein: CASAGVDSNQPQHF

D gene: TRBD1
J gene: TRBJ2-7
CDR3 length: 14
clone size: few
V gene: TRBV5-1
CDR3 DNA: TGCGCCAGCAGCTTGGATCCAGGGGGAAGCGAGCAGTACTTC
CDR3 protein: CASSLDPGGSEQYF

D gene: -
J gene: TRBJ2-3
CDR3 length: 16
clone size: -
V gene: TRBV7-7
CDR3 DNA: TGTGCCAGCAGCCCTACGTCAGGGGCCAGCACAGATACGCAGTATTTT
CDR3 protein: CASSPTSGASTDTQYF

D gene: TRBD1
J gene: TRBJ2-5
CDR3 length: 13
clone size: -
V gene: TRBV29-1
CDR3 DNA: TGCAGCGTTAAGGGGGCAGGCTCCGCCACCCAGTACTTC
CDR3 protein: CSVKGAGSATQYF

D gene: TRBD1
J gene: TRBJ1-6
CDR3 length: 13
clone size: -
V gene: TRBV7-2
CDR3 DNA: TGTGCCAGCAAGACAACAGGGGGCTCACCCCTCCACTTT
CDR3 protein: CASKTTGGSPLHF

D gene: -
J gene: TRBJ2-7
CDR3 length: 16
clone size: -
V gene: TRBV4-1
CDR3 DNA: TGCGCCAGCAGCGTCAGGTGGTCCGATCCGGGTTCCGAGCAGTACTTC
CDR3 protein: CASSVRWSDPGSEQYF

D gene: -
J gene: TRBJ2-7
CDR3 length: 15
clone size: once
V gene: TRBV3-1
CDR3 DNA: TGTGCCAGCAGCCCCGGACTGGGAAAGGGGCACGAGCAGTACTTC
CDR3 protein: CASSPGLGKGHEQYF

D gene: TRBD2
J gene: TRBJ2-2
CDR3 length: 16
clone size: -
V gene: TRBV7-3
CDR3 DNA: TGTGCCAGCAGCTTAAATTTAGCGGGGAACACCGGGGAGCTGTTTTTT
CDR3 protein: CASSLNLAGNTGELFF

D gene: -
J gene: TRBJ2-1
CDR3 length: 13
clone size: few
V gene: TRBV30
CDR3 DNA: TGTGCCTGGAGTGTAAAATCGGTAGCGGCGACGTTCTTC
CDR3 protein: CAWSVKSVAATFF

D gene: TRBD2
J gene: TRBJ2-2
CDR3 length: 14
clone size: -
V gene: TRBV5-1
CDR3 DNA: TGCGCCAGTGGACTAGCGGGAGCTACCGGGGAGCTGTTTTTT
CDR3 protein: CASGLAGATGELFF

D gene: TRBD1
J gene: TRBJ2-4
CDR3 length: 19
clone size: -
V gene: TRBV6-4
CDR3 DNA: TGTGCCAGCAGTGACCCACGCCCGGGACAGGGGTCATCTCCAAGTGAGCAGTACTTC
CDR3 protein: CASSDPRPGQGSSPSEQYF

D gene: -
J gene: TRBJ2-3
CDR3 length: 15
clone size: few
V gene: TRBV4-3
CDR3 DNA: TGCGCCAGCAGCCAAGATACCCTAAGCACAGATACGCAGTATTTT
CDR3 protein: CASSQDTLSTDTQYF

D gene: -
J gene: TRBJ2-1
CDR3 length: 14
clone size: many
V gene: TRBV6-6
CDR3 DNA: TGTGCCAGCGCCGGGTCTCGCGGGACCAATGAGCAGTTCTTC
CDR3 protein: CASAGSRGTNEQFF

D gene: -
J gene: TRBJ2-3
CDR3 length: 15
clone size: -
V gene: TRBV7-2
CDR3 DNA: TGTGCCAGCAGCTCCCCGTCCCTAGTACCAGATACGCAGTATTTT
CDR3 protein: CASSSPSLVPDTQYF

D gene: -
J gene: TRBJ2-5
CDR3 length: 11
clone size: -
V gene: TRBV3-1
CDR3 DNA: TGTGCCAGCAGCCGACAACAGACCCAGTACTTC
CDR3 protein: CASSRQQTQYF

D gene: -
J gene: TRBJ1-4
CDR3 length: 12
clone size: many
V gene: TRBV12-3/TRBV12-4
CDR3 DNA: TGTGCCAGCAGTGTCATTGAGGAAAAACTGTTTTTT
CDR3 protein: CASSVIEEKLFF

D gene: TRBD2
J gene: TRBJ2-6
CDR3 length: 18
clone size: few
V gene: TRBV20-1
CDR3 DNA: TGCAGTGCTAGAGATACAAGCGGGAGTTTCTCTGGGGCCAACGTCCTGACTTTC
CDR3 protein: CSARDTSGSFSGANVLTF

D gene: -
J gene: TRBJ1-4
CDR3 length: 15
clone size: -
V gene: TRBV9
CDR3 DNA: TGTGCCAGCAGCGGAGGACTCTCAACTAATGAAAAACTGTTTTTT
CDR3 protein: CASSGGLSTNEKLFF

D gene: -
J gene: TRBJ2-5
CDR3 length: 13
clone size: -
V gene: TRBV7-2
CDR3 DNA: TGTGCCAGCAGCCTCGGGACCACCGGGGAGCAGTACTTC
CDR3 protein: CASSLGTTGEQYF

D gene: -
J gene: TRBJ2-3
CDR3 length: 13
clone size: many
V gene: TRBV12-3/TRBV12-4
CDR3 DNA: TGTGCCAGCAGTAGGACTAGCACAGATACGCAGTATTTT
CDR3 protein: CASSRTSTDTQYF

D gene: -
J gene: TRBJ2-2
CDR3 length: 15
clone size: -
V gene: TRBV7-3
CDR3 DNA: TGTGCCAGCGGGGGGGCCCCTATAAACACCGGGGAGCTGTTTTTT
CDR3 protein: CASGGAPINTGELFF

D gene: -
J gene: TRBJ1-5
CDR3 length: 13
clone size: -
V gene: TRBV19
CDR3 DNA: TGTGCCAGTAGTATGGGGGTTTGGCAGCCCCAGCATTTT
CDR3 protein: CASSMGVWQPQHF

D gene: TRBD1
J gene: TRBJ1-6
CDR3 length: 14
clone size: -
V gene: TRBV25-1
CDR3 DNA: TGTGCCAGCAGTTATACAGGGGGGAATTCACCCCTCCACTTT
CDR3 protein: CASSYTGGNSPLHF

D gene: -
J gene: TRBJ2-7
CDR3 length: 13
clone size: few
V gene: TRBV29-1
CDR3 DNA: TGCAGCCTTGATTGGTGGGGTTGGTACGAGCAGTACTTC
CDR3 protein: CSLDWWGWYEQYF

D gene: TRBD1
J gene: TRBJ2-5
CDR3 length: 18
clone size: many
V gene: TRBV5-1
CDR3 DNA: TGCGCCAGCAGCTTGGGCCTAGGAGGACAGGGAAAGGGGGAGACCCAGTACTTC
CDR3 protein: CASSLGLGGQGKGETQYF

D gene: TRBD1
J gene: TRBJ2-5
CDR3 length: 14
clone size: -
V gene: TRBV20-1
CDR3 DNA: TGCAGTGCCCCCTCGACAGGGGGGCGAGAAGAGCAGTACTTC
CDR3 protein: CSAPSTGGREEQYF

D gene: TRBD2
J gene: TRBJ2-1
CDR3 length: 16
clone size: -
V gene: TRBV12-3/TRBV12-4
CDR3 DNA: TGTGCCAGCAAACGAACCGGGACTAGCGGTATCAATGAGCAGTTCTTC
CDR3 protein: CASKRTGTSGINEQFF

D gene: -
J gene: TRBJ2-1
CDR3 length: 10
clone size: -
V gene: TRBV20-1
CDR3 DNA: TGCAGTGCTGTAGACAATGAGCAGTTCTTC
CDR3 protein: CSAVDNEQFF

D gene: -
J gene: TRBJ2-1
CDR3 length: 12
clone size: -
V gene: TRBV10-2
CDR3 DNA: TGCGCCAGCAGTGAAATGGTCAATGAGCAGTTCTTC
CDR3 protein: CASSEMVNEQFF

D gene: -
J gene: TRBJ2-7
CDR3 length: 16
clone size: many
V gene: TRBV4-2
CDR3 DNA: TGTGCCAGCAGCCAACAGAATGGGATTTACTCCTACGAGCAGTACTTC
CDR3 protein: CASSQQNGIYSYEQYF

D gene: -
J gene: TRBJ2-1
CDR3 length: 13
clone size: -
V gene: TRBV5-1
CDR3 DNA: TGCGCCAGCAGCGCAGGACCCGACAATGAGCAGTTCTTC
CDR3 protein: CASSAGPDNEQFF

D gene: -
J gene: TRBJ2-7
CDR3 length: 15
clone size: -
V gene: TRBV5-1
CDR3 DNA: TGCGCCAGCAGCTTGGAATACAGGGAAACCTACGAGCAGTACTTC
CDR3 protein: CASSLEYRETYEQYF

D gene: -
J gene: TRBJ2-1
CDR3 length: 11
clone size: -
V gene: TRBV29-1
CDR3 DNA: TGCAGCGTTGTAGGGGGGAATGAGCAGTTCTTC
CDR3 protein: CSVVGGNEQFF

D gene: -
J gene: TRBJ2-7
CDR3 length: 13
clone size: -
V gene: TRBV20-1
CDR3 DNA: TGCAGTGCTAGAGACCTTATAACTTACGAGCAGTACTTC
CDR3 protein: CSARDLITYEQYF

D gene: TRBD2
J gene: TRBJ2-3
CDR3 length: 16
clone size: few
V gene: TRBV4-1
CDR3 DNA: TGCGCCAGCAGCCAAGGTCCCCTAGCGGACACAGATACGCAGTATTTT
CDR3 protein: CASSQGPLADTDTQYF

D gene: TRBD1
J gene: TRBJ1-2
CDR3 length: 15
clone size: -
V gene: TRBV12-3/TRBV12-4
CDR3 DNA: TGTGCCAGCAGGGAACCGGGACAGCATTCCTATGGCTACACCTTC
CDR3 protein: CASREPGQHSYGYTF

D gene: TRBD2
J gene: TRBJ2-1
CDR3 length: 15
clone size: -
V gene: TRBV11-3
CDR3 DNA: TGTGCCAGCAGAGCGGCGGGAGGCTCCTACAATGAGCAGTTCTTC
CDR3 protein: CASRAAGGSYNEQFF

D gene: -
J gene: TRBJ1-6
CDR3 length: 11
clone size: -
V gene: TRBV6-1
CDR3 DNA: TGTGCCAGCTCGGCCGGGTCACCCCTCCACTTT
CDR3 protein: CASSAGSPLHF

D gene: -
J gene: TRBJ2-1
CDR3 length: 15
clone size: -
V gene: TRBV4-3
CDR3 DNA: TGCGCCAGCAGCCAAGATAGGGGTAGAAACAATGAGCAGTTCTTC
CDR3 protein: CASSQDRGRNNEQFF

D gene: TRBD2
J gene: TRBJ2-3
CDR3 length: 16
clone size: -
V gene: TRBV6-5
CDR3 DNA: TGTGCCAGCAGTTACGGGGGACTAGCGGTCACAGATACGCAGTATTTT
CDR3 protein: CASSYGGLAVTDTQYF

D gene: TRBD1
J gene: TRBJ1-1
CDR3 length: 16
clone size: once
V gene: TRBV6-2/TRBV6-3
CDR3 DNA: TGTGCCAGCAGTCCGGGGACCGGGCCAGGGGGATCTGAAGCTTTCTTT
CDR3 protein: CASSPGTGPGGSEAFF

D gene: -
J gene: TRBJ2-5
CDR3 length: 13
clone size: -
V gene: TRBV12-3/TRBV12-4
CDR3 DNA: TGTGCCAGCAGTTTAGGGGGCGGGAAGGCCCAGTACTTC
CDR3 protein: CASSLGGGKAQYF

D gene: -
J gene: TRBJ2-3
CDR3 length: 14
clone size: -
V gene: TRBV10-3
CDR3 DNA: TGTGCCATGACAGAGGGACCACGCACAGATACGCAGTATTTT
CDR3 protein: CAMTEGPRTDTQYF

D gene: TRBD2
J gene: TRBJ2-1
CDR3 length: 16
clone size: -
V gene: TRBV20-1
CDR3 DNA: TGCAGTGCTAGAAAATTCACTAGCGGGAGTACTAATGAGCAGTTCTTC
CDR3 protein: CSARKFTSGSTNEQFF

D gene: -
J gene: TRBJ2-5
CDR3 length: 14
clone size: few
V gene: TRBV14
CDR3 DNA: TGTGCCAGCAGCCAAGTAGGTGCTCCAGAGACCCAGTACTTC
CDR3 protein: CASSQVGAPETQYF

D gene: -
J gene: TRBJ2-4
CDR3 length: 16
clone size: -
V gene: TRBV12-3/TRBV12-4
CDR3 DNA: TGTGCCAGCAGTTTTTCTGGACCTTCAACCAAAAACATTCAGTACTTC
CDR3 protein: CASSFSGPSTKNIQYF

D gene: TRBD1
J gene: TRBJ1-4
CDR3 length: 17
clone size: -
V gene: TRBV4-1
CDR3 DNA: TGCGCCAGCAGCCAGGAGGGGACAGCAGCTAGTAATGAAAAACTGTTTTTT
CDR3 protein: CASSQEGTAASNEKLFF

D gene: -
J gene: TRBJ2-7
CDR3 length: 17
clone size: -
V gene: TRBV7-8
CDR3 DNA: TGTGCCAGCAGCTTAGGCTGGGGGTCGGGAAGCTCCTACGAGCAGTACTTC
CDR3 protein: CASSLGWGSGSSYEQYF

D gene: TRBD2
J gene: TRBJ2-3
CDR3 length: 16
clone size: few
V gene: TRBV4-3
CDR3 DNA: TGCGCCAGCAGCTCGGGGGGTAGCGGGCGCACAGATACGCAGTATTTT
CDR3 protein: CASSSGGSGRTDTQYF

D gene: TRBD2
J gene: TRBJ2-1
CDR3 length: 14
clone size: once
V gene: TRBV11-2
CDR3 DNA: TGTGCCAGCAGCGTAGAGACTAGCGGGCGGGAGCAGTTCTTC
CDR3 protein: CASSVETSGREQFF

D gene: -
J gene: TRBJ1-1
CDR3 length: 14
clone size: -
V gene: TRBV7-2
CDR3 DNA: TGTGCCAGCAGCCCCCGAAGGAGAGAGACTGAAGCTTTCTTT
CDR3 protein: CASSPRRRETEAFF

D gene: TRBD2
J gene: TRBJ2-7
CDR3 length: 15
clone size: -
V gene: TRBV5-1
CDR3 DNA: TGCGCCAGCAGCTTGACTAGCGGGCCAAACTACGAGCAGTACTTC
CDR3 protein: CASSLTSGPNYEQYF

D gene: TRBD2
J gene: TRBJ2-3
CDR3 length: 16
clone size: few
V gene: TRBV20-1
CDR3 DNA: TGCAGTGCTTTCAAGCGGGAGGGCCAATTACGGGATACGCAGTATTTT
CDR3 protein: CSAFKREGQLRDTQYF

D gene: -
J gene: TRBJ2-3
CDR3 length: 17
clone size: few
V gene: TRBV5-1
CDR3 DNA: TGCGCCAGCAGCCTTCCAGGGGAACTGATTAGCACAGATACGCAGTATTTT
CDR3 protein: CASSLPGELISTDTQYF

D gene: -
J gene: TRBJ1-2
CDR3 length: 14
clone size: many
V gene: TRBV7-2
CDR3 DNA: TGTGCCAGCAGCTTAGTTCCAGAGATGGTGGGCTACACCTTC
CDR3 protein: CASSLVPEMVGYTF

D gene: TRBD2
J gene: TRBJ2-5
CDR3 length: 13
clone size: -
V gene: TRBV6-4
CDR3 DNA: TGTGCCAGCAGACGAGCGGGAGGGTATGAGCAGTACTTC
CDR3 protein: CASRRAGGYEQYF

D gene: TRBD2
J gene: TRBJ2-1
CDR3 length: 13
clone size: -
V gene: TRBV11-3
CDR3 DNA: TGTGCCAGCAGCCCCCGGACTAGCTCTGAGCAGTTCTTC
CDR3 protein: CASSPRTSSEQFF

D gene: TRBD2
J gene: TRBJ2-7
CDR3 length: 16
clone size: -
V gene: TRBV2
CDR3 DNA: TGTGCCAGCAGTGAAAGGGTGAGCGGGACTGCCTACGAGCAGTACTTC
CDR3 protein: CASSERVSGTAYEQYF